This T cell receptor beta chain appears in the sequencing data of a study of technical replicates of blood from several donors. This clone appeared a single time. CDR3 length: 12 residues. Looked up from germline, CDR1 is SGHTA and CDR2 is FQGNSA. Trimming stripped 3 bases from V and 8 bases from J, with 10 bases between. Only in-frame clones appear in the TCRdb table, and some are missing; sequencing was by immunoSEQ multiplex PCR. The sample consists of tens of thousands of clones, roughly 86% of them appearing once. The TCR sequence derives from a human donor in good health. Some clones in this sample may be carry-over from other donors' samples. The sequenced material came from PBMCs. V and J are TRBV7-2 and TRBJ1-2; possibly TRBD1 for D (5 bases). The DNA for the CDR3 is TGTGCCAGCAGCTTGACAGTTCAAGGCTACACCTTC. Its translation is CASSLTVQGYTF.